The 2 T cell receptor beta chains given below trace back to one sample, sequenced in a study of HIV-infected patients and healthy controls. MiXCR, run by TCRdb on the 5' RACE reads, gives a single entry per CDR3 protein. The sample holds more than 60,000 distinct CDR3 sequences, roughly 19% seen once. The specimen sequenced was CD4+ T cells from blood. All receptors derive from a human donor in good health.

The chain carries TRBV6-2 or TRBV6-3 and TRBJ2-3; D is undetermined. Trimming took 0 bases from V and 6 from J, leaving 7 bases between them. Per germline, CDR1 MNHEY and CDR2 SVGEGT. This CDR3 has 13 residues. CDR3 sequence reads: CASSYSHLDTQYF. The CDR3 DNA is TGTGCCAGCAGTTACTCCCACCTCGATACGCAGTATTTT.

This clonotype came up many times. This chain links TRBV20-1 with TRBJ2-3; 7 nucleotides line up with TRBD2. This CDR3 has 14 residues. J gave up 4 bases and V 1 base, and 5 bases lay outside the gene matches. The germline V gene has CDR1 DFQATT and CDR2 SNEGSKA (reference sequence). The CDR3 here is CSARGGRNSDTQYF. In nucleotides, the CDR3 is TGCAGTGCTAGAGGCGGGAGAAACTCAGATACGCAGTATTTT.